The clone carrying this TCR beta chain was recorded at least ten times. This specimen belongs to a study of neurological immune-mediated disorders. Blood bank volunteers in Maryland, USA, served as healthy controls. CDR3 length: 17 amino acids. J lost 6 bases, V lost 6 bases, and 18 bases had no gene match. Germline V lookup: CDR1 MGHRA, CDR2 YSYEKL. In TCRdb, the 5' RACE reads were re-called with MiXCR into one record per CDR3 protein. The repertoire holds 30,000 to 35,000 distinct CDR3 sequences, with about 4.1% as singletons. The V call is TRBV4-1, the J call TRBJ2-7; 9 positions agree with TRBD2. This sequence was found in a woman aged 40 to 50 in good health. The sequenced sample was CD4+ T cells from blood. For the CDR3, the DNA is TGCGCCAGCAGTCCCCTCTGGGGGGCGGGGGGGCCTCTCGAGCAGTACTTC. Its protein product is CASSPLWGAGGPLEQYF.